Listed below are T cell receptor beta chains from one sample, sequenced in a study of blood T cell repertoires in COVID-19. The repertoire was sequenced with immunoSEQ multiplex PCR; TCRdb's copy has only in-frame clones and lacks some. The data hold over 150,000 clones, with approximately 81% observed a single time. Specimen: peripheral blood. The receptor set was obtained from a woman in her fifties or sixties with COVID-19, enrolled during active disease. The CDR3 runs from the conserved cysteine through the conserved F or W. The D gene is left open where the match is weak. Some rows have no size entry. The others give once, few or many, or a class for an expanded clone.

len,v_gene,abundance,j_gene,d_gene,CDR3aa,CDR3nt
15,TRBV6-4,.,TRBJ2-1,.,CASSARVGFDNEQFF,TGTGCCAGCAGTGCTCGGGTCGGTTTTGACAATGAGCAGTTCTTC
13,TRBV6-6,.,TRBJ1-1,.,CASCNRLSTEAFF,TGTGCCAGCTGTAATAGACTGAGCACTGAAGCTTTCTTT
14,TRBV9,.,TRBJ2-7,TRBD2,CASSVGSGSYEQYF,TGTGCCAGCAGCGTTGGTAGCGGGTCCTACGAGCAGTACTTC
13,TRBV29-1,.,TRBJ1-2,TRBD1,CSVGQGANYGYTF,TGCAGCGTTGGCCAGGGGGCTAACTATGGCTACACCTTC
14,TRBV7-9,.,TRBJ1-2,.,CASSSSPNGGGYTF,TGTGCCAGCAGCTCCAGCCCCAATGGCGGAGGCTACACCTTC
15,TRBV24-1,.,TRBJ2-1,TRBD2,CATSGGLAGIDEQFF,TGTGCCACCAGTGGTGGACTAGCGGGAATCGATGAGCAGTTCTTC
14,TRBV5-8,.,TRBJ1-6,.,CASSLPGVGSPLHF,TGTGCCAGCAGCTTACCAGGGGTGGGTTCACCCCTCCACTTT
13,TRBV3-1/TRBV3-2,.,TRBJ1-2,.,CASSQEGASGYTF,TGTGCCAGCAGCCAAGAGGGGGCTTCTGGCTACACCTTC
16,TRBV10-3,.,TRBJ2-7,.,CAISESGEQGPYEQYF,TGTGCCATCAGTGAGTCGGGGGAACAGGGCCCCTACGAGCAGTACTTC
13,TRBV10-3,once,TRBJ1-1,.,CAISELGSYEAFF,TGTGCCATCAGTGAGTTGGGCAGTTATGAAGCTTTCTTT
15,TRBV24-1,.,TRBJ1-3,.,CATSDSRVPGNTIYF,TGTGCCACCAGTGATTCCCGTGTCCCTGGAAACACCATATATTTT
15,TRBV24-1,.,TRBJ1-5,.,CATSENGGVNQPQHF,TGTGCCACCAGTGAAAACGGGGGAGTCAATCAGCCCCAGCATTTT
14,TRBV3-1/TRBV3-2,.,TRBJ2-4,.,CASSLGGAKNIQYF,TGTGCCAGCAGCCTCGGGGGTGCCAAAAACATTCAGTACTTC
14,TRBV14,once,TRBJ1-1,TRBD1,CASSQRTGEWEAFF,TGTGCCAGCAGCCAAAGGACAGGGGAATGGGAAGCTTTCTTT
18,TRBV9,.,TRBJ1-5,.,CASSVDPSQTISNQPQHF,TGTGCCAGCAGCGTAGACCCCAGTCAAACGATTAGCAATCAGCCCCAGCATTTT
13,TRBV10-3,many,TRBJ1-2,.,CAIKGPSNYGYTF,TGTGCCATCAAGGGGCCGTCTAACTATGGCTACACCTTC
17,TRBV2,few,TRBJ1-5,.,CASSEGQGYSSNQPQHF,TGTGCCAGCAGTGAAGGGCAGGGTTACAGTAGCAATCAGCCCCAGCATTTT